The T cell receptor beta chain under discussion was sequenced for a study of T cells after yellow fever vaccination. TCR cDNA, made by 5'RACE template switching, carried an added universal primer site and UMIs. TCRdb fed the 5' RACE reads into MiXCR, producing one record per CDR3 protein. The sample includes around 550,000 distinct CDR3 sequences, roughly a fifth of them seen just once. Points from the study as a whole: Primary-vaccination clones mostly resurfaced post-booster (nearly 97% CD4, 75% to 90% CD8). Shared CD4/CD8 clonotypes were a small share, likely from convergent recombination.

This clonotype has just a few counts. Its specificity is not known. Trimming cost V 8 bases and J 2 bases, with 16 bases left between them. CDR1 is GTSNPN, CDR2 SVGIG, per germline (reference sequence). This CDR3 has 13 amino acids. The V and J genes are TRBV30 and TRBJ2-7; tentatively, D is TRBD2 (7 bases). Specimen: PBMCs, collected 15 days after the yellow fever booster vaccination. This TCR was recovered from a man aged 25-45 years who received the YFV17D yellow fever vaccine. CDR3 sequence (DNA): TGTGCCCTGGGGGGGGCGGTGCCCTACGAGCAGTACTTC. It specifies CALGGAVPYEQYF.